This TCR beta chain was sequenced during a study of blood T cell repertoires in COVID-19 (dated by TCRdb to 2020 to 2022). Notes on the research overall: Samples from collaborators originated in the United States, Italy and Spain and spanned both the acute and convalescent phases of COVID-19. The prospective study material was composed of cDNA or gDNA derived from T cells, B-cell-depleted T cells, or PBMCs. Deeply sampled blood TCRbeta repertoires from subjects exposed to, actively infected with, or recovered from COVID-19 were included in the dataset. A freely available public database, intended as a resource for researchers studying the immune response to SARS-CoV-2, is where the repertoires were released. The samples were drawn from two sources: the first 160 participants of the ongoing ImmuneRACE study, and fewer than 1,500 subjects contributed by 6 global collaborators. Sample metadata almost always included a de-identified subject ID, COVID-19 status, age in years and sex. HLA class I and class II types, where available, came from metadata supplied by the sample provider rather than from assay-based typing.

Whole blood was collected in K2EDTA tubes by collaborating institutions according to the institutions' own protocols. Collaborator samples were shipped for TCRbeta analysis as frozen whole blood, isolated PBMCs, or DNA extracted from either sample type. The investigation overall reported the following: The quantity of clinical and demographic metadata differed by source and by participant and was supplied without curation.

The immunoSEQ Assay, a bias-controlled multiplex PCR, was used to amplify TCRbeta CDR3 regions from genomic DNA. The paper's processing steps were these. Within the assay, amplification of reference gene primers was used to estimate how many nucleated cells each sample contained. Sequence reads were collapsed and filtered to measure the absolute abundance of every unique TCRbeta CDR3 rearrangement. For each sample, productive Simpson clonality was calculated as the square root of Simpson's diversity index across productive rearrangements. The source is immuneACCESS, and TCRdb retained only in-frame sequences with V and J called. Part of the clones is not carried over; for the studies checked, unresolved V genes explain less than half of this, and the remainder is unexplained. That table gives V, J and clone size, and the DNA gave D and trimming. The sample table holds some 530,000 clones, of which over 75% were seen once. The ten biggest clones cover roughly 3.1% of the sample.

CDR1 and CDR2, per the germline V gene (reference sequence), are GTSNPN and SVGIG. Spanning cysteine to phenylalanine, the CDR3 consists of 13 amino acids. Left in the record is the CDR3 DNA by itself, 39 bases read in frame from the first base. V is reduced by 3 bases and J by 4 bases, leaving a spacing of 10 bases between them. Worth noting for this clone: Its antigen is unknown. No per-base quality is available; no much larger clone lies one base away.

This receptor was taken from a human donor in a cohort sampled during active COVID-19. What was sequenced was peripheral blood. The sequence joins TRBV30 to TRBJ1-5; possibly the D gene is TRBD1, per 5 matching bases. The sequenced DNA: TGTGCCTGGAGGGCCCAGGGAAATCAGCCCCAGCATTTT. It is translated as CAWRAQGNQPQHF.